One sample yielded the 18 T cell receptor beta chains listed below, sequenced in a study of post-analysis software for immune sequencing data. Study-wide results and limits: Relative to controls, patients had five TRBV segments at higher frequency, with TRBV5-6, TRBV5-1 and TRBV20-1 among these.

Unique molecular identifiers were carried by the TCR beta cDNA libraries. TCRdb recomputed calls from the PCR reads with MiXCR, one row per CDR3 protein. The table includes 750,000 to 950,000 distinct CDR3 sequences, 46% detected once. Their target antigens are unknown. Material for sequencing was blood. Receptors were obtained from a girl between 5 and 17 years old with multiple sclerosis.

The chain is built from TRBV9 and TRBJ2-3, with D tentatively TRBD2 (6 bases). CDR1 and CDR2 (germline): SGDLS, YYNGEE. V dropped 7 bases and J dropped 2 bases, with 11 bases sitting between them. This CDR3 region has 13 residues. CDR3 in DNA: TGTGCCAGCGGTGGGGGGATCACAGATACGCAGTATTTT. Translation gives CASGGGITDTQYF.

The V gene is TRBV5-1, the J gene TRBJ2-1, with D possibly TRBD2 on 6 matching bases. Trimming pared 1 base from V and 0 bases from J, leaving 14 bases between. The CDR3 totals 17 residues. Germline CDR1 reads SGHRS; CDR2 reads YFSETQ. The CDR3 DNA reads as TGCGCCAGCAGCTTGAGTGTGGTCGGGAGCTCCTACAATGAGCAGTTCTTC. Its protein is CASSLSVVGSSYNEQFF.

In this sample, this clonotype turned up a few times. V gene TRBV6-1 combines with J gene TRBJ2-5, with D unclear. The CDR3 covers 15 residues. CDR1 and CDR2 from the germline V gene are MNHNS and SASEGT. Trimming cost V 0 bases and J 6 bases, with 14 bases left between them. The DNA for the CDR3 is TGTGCCAGCAGTGAAGCGCAGGCTGACTTTCAGACCCAGTACTTC. The encoded protein is CASSEAQADFQTQYF.

The table lists this clonotype with a few counts. The chain recombines TRBV4-2 with TRBJ2-3, with TRBD1 as a possible D gene (6 bases). V lost 0 bases to trimming and J lost 4 bases, with 14 bases between them. The CDR3 length is 16 residues. The V gene's germline CDR1 is LGHNA and CDR2 YNFKEQ. This chain's CDR3 is CASSQEPQGSADTQYF. CDR3 coding DNA: TGTGCCAGCAGCCAAGAACCACAGGGTTCGGCAGATACGCAGTATTTT.

In its sample, this clonotype was seen a few times. The chain couples TRBV5-1 to TRBJ2-3; TRBD2 matches at 8 bases. Germline assignment: CDR1 SGHRS and CDR2 YFSETQ. J was trimmed by 0 bases and V by 4 bases; bases with no gene match: 7. The CDR3 loop spans 16 amino acids. The DNA for the CDR3 is TGCGCCAGCAGCGAAACTAGCGGAACTAGCACAGATACGCAGTATTTT. Translated: CASSETSGTSTDTQYF.

The chain joins TRBV20-1 to TRBJ2-5, with D maybe TRBD1 (7 bases). The CDR3 sequence is 16 residues long. V dropped 0 bases and J dropped 4 bases, with 18 bases sitting between them. The germline V gene encodes CDR1 DFQATT and CDR2 SNEGSKA (reference sequence). The CDR3 protein is CSAREVARGARETQYF. In DNA form, the CDR3 reads TGCAGTGCTAGAGAGGTTGCCAGGGGGGCGAGAGAGACCCAGTACTTC.

This chain connects TRBV28 to TRBJ2-7; D possibly matches TRBD1 or TRBD2 (5 bases each). The V gene's germline CDR1 is MDHEN and CDR2 SYDVKM. Trimming removed 3 bases from V and 5 bases from J, with 17 bases in between. This CDR3 contains 15 residues. The DNA of the CDR3 is TGTGCCAGCAGTTTCCTCCTGGGGGTGGGGAACGAGCAGTACTTC. This codes for CASSFLLGVGNEQYF.

CDR3 sequence (DNA): TGTGCCAGCAGTCTGCGACAGGGGACTGGGGCCAACGTCCTGACTTTC. Encoded protein: CASSLRQGTGANVLTF. The chain uses TRBV3-1 and TRBJ2-6, with 8 bases that match TRBD1. Germline trimming cut 6 bases from V and 2 bases from J; bases unmatched to any gene: 6. CDR3 size: 16 residues. CDR1 and CDR2 (germline): LGHDT, YNNKEL (reference sequence).

The chain is built from TRBV3-1 and TRBJ2-3; D remains ambiguous. Germline assignment: CDR1 LGHDT and CDR2 YNNKEL (reference sequence). The CDR3 covers 13 residues. V gave up 3 bases and J gave up 5 bases, with 9 bases separating them. The CDR3 DNA reads TGTGCCAGCAGCCAGGAATATGTAGATACGCAGTATTTT. This translates into CASSQEYVDTQYF.

This clonotype appeared a few times. The chain links TRBV14 to TRBJ2-1; no clear D gene. V lost 4 bases and J lost 9, with 13 bases in between. The CDR3 loop spans 13 amino acids. CDR1 and CDR2 from the germline V gene are SGHDN and FVKESK. The CDR3 here is CASSPHRAGEQFF. The CDR3 nucleotides read TGTGCCAGCAGCCCCCACCGAGCCGGTGAGCAGTTCTTC.

V and J are TRBV20-1 and TRBJ2-3; 14 bases match TRBD2. The CDR3 loop spans 16 amino acids. Per the germline V gene, CDR1 is DFQATT and CDR2 is SNEGSKA (reference sequence). V shed 5 bases, J shed 2 bases, and the junction held 6 bases outside the gene matches. For the CDR3, the DNA is TGCAGTGCTGGGACTAGCGGGAGTATCCCCACAGATACGCAGTATTTT. Protein product: CSAGTSGSIPTDTQYF.

The rearrangement uses TRBV20-1 and TRBJ2-3; perhaps TRBD2 as D (5 bases). The CDR3 is 15 amino acids. Germline assignment: CDR1 DFQATT and CDR2 SNEGSKA (reference sequence). V was clipped by 3 bases and J by 1 base, with 14 bases between them. The CDR3 coding sequence is TGCAGTGCTAGTCGAGGGCCTCCAGGCACAGATACGCAGTATTTT. It translates to CSASRGPPGTDTQYF.

This clonotype occurred a few times. The chain employs TRBV4-3 and TRBJ2-3; maybe TRBD2 (5 bases). Per the germline V gene, CDR1 is LGHNA and CDR2 is YSLEER. Trimming took 0 bases from V and 2 from J, leaving 9 bases between them. The CDR3 runs 15 residues. Written as DNA, the CDR3 is TGCGCCAGCAGCCAAGATGGTAGCGCCACAGATACGCAGTATTTT. Translating gives CASSQDGSATDTQYF.

This clonotype was observed a few times. The chain joins TRBV20-1 to TRBJ2-5; weak D call: TRBD2 (5 bases). The CDR3 runs to 15 residues. Per germline, CDR1 DFQATT and CDR2 SNEGSKA (reference sequence). The germline V and J ends were trimmed by 3 bases and 2 bases, with 16 bases remaining between them. CDR3 protein: CSARTGIRMQETQYF. In DNA, the CDR3 is TGCAGTGCTAGGACCGGGATCCGGATGCAAGAGACCCAGTACTTC.

This clonotype was detected only a few times. The V and J genes are TRBV6-1 and TRBJ2-6; D is uncertain. The CDR3 totals 15 residues. The V gene's germline CDR1 is MNHNS and CDR2 SASEGT. Trimming shortened V by 4 bases and J by 0 bases, and 7 bases separated the two germline ends. This CDR3 reads CASSGASSGANVLTF. The CDR3 nucleotides read TGTGCCAGCAGTGGCGCCTCCTCTGGGGCCAACGTCCTGACTTTC.

This clonotype was seen a few times. This chain connects TRBV4-2 to TRBJ2-1, with TRBD2 identical over 7 bases. Germline CDR1 reads LGHNA; CDR2 reads YNFKEQ. V lost 0 bases and J lost 5; bases outside the gene matches: 4. CDR3 size: 15 residues. CDR3 protein: CASSQEGGWDNEQFF. CDR3 coding DNA: TGTGCCAGCAGCCAAGAGGGGGGGTGGGACAATGAGCAGTTCTTC.

This rearrangement joins TRBV6-5 to TRBJ2-3; 10 bases match TRBD2. Germline CDR1 is MNHEY and CDR2 is SVGAGI. The CDR3 length is 17 residues. With 6 bases clipped from V and 1 base from J, the junction kept 10 bases outside the gene matches. CDR3 sequence: CASSLIAGTSGTDTQYF. DNA for the CDR3: TGTGCCAGCAGCCTAATCGCCGGGACTAGCGGCACAGATACGCAGTATTTT.

As regards this clonotype: One junction end disagrees with the germline gene, perhaps due to a read error. CDR3 residues: CSVEDRERTGGHTF. The CDR3 nucleotides read TGCAGCGTTGAAGATCGAGAAAGGACGGGTGGCCACACCTTC. This chain connects TRBV29-1 to TRBJ1-2; D is unresolved. The CDR3 is 14 residues long. The V gene's germline CDR1 is SQVTM and CDR2 ANQGSEA.